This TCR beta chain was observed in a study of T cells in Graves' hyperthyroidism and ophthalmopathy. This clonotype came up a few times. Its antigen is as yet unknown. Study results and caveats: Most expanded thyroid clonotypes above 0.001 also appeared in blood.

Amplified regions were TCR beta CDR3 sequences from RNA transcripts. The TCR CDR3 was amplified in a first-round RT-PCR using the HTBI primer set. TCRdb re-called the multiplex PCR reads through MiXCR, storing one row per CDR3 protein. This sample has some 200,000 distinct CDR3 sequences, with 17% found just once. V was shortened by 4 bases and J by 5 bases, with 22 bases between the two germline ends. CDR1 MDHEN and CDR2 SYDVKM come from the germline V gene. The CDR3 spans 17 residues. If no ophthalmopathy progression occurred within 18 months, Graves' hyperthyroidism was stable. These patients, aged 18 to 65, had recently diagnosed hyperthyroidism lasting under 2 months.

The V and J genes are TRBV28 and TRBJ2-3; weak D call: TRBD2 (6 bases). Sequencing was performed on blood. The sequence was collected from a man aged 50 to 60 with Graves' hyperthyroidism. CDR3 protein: CASSSPEGQIMGDTQYF. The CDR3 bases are TGTGCCAGCAGTTCCCCGGAGGGCCAGATCATGGGAGATACGCAGTATTTT.